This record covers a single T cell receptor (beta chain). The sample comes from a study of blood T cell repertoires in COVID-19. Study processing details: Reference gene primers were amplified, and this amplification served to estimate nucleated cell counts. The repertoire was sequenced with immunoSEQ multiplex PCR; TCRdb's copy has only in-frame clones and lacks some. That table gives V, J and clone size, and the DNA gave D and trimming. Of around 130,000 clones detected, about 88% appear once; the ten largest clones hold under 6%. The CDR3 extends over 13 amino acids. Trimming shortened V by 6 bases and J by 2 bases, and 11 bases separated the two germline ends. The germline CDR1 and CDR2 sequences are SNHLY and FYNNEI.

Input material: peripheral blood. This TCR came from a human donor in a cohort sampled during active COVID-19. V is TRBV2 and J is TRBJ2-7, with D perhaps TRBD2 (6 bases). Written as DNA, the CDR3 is TGTGCCAGCAGGCGGGGCCTCACCTACGAGCAGTACTTC. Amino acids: CASRRGLTYEQYF.